The 5 T cell receptor beta chains below come from one sample, sequenced in a study of cytomegalovirus exposure and HLA in healthy donors (TCRdb year 2017). The library was built by means of the immunoSEQ multiplex PCR assay. For the multiplex PCR, a mixture combining 60 forward primers for TCR Vbeta segments and 13 reverse primers for TCR Jbeta segments was used. The source is immuneACCESS, and TCRdb retained only in-frame sequences with V and J called. Part of the clones is not carried over; for the studies checked, unresolved V genes explain less than half of this, and the remainder is unexplained. The sample contains roughly 150,000 clones, roughly 10% of them found a single time. The top ten constitute 1.8% of the sample. Material: PBMCs. The source is a man aged 50 or older in good health and CMV-seronegative.

At least ten counts were recorded for this clone. The chain uses TRBV13 and TRBJ1-1, with 7 bases aligning to TRBD1. The CDR3 has 16 amino acids. The junction had 9 bases not matched to a gene; V was cut back by 0 bases and J by 5 bases. The germline V gene encodes CDR1 PRHDT and CDR2 FYEKMQ (reference sequence). The CDR3 here is CASSLGGGGVSTEAFF. In nucleotides, the CDR3 is TGTGCCAGCAGCTTAGGAGGGGGCGGGGTGAGTACTGAAGCTTTCTTT.

This clone was recorded a few times. V and J are TRBV6-1 and TRBJ2-3; 7 positions match TRBD1. Germline CDR1 MNHNS, CDR2 SASEGT. The ends lost 6 bases at V and 4 bases at J; junction bases unmatched: 4. The CDR3 extends over 13 amino acids. As DNA, the CDR3 is TGTGCCAGCAGACTACAGGGGCCAGATACGCAGTATTTT. Encoded protein: CASRLQGPDTQYF.

This clone was counted a few times. J is TRBJ1-1 and V is TRBV21-1; the table's D call TRBD1 went unverified against the DNA. TRBV21-1 is a known pseudogene. The length of the CDR3 is 18 residues. The CDR3 protein is CASSNRGSRGTGNTEAFF. In DNA, the CDR3 is TGTGCCAGCAGCAATCGAGGGTCCAGGGGGACAGGGAACACTGAAGCTTTCTTT.

There are a few counts of this clone. The chain couples TRBV6-6 to TRBJ2-1, with D perhaps TRBD1 (5 bases). Trimming removed 6 bases from V and 7 bases from J, with 10 bases in between. The CDR3 extends over 12 amino acids. Germline assignment: CDR1 MNHNY and CDR2 SVGAGI (reference sequence). The CDR3 DNA reads as TGTGCCAGCAGACTCAGGGATAATGAGCAGTTCTTC. This encodes CASRLRDNEQFF.

The rearrangement links TRBV2 to TRBJ2-7; D is undetermined. Germline V CDR1 and CDR2: SNHLY, FYNNEI. The CDR3 covers 12 residues. V dropped 4 bases and J dropped 3 bases, with 7 bases sitting between them. The CDR3, as DNA: TGTGCCAGCAGTGTAGAGGTCTACGAGCAGTACTTC. Translation gives CASSVEVYEQYF.